This T cell receptor beta chain was sequenced during a study of T-cell memory formation after mild COVID-19. Study conclusions and caveats: Shrinking CD4+ clones were chiefly CM and EM; CD8+ ones were chiefly EMRA.

MiXCR was run by TCRdb on the 5' RACE reads, yielding one entry per CDR3 protein. The sample lists 250,000 or so distinct CDR3 sequences; over 8.5% were seen once. The ends lost 5 bases at V and 2 bases at J; junction bases unmatched: 2. This CDR3 has 13 residues. The germline V gene encodes CDR1 KGHSH and CDR2 LQKENI. This clonotype was detected ten times or more. Antigen unknown. Sequencing used PBMCs or a T cell subset sorted from them (not recorded which). V gene TRBV18 combines with J gene TRBJ1-2; 7 bases fit TRBD1. This receptor was taken from a young man who had mild COVID-19 (a few samples of this study predate the infection). Cell type and time point are not known. In nucleotides, the CDR3 is TGTGCCAGCTCAGTGGGACAGAACTATGGCTACACCTTC. The encoded protein is CASSVGQNYGYTF.